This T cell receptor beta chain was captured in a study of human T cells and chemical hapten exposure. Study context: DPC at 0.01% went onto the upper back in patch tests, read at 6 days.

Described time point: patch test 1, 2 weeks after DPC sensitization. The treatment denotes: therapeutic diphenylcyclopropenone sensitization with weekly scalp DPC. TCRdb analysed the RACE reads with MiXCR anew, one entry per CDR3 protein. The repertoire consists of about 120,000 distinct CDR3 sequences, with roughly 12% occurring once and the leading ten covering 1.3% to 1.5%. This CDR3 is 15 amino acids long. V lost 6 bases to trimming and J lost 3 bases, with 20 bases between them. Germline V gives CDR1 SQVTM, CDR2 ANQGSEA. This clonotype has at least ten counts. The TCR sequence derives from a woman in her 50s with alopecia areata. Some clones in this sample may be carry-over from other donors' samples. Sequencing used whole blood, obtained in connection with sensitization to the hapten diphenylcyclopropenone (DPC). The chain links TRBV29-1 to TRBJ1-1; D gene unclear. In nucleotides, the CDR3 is TGCAGCGTGGGGAAGGTAGGGCAGTATGACACTGAAGCTTTCTTT. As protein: CSVGKVGQYDTEAFF.